This entry lists 26 T cell receptor beta chains sequenced from one sample in a study of control samples from healthy donors and cancer patients. Only in-frame clones appear in the TCRdb table, and some are missing; sequencing was by immunoSEQ multiplex PCR. The data show over 150,000 clones, around 94% seen once. The sample consisted of blood. The origin of the receptors is a man aged 30 to 39 in good health.

As to this clone: Additional DNA sequences in this sample encode the identical CDR3. The chain combines TRBV27 with TRBJ2-2, with D unresolved. CDR1 MNHEY and CDR2 SMNVEV come from the germline V gene (reference sequence). The V end lost 0 bases, the J end lost 5 bases, and 10 bases lay between the germline ends. This CDR3 region has 15 residues. The CDR3 coding sequence is TGTGCCAGCAGTTTATCGGGCTTGGGGACCGGGGAGCTGTTTTTT. Translation: CASSLSGLGTGELFF.

The J gene is TRBJ1-2, the V gene TRBV5-6, with TRBD1 identical over 8 bases. Trimming removed 4 bases from V and 2 bases from J; junction bases left unmatched: 4. The CDR3 has 14 amino acids. Germline V lookup: CDR1 SGHDT, CDR2 YYEEEE. The CDR3 region has the DNA TGTGCCAGCAGCCGGGACAGGCGGAACTATGGCTACACCTTC. As protein: CASSRDRRNYGYTF.

The chain links TRBV5-4 to TRBJ2-2, with D unclear. This CDR3 is 13 amino acids long. V was clipped by 7 bases and J by 1 base, with 8 bases between them. The germline CDR1 and CDR2 sequences are SGHNT and YYREEE (reference sequence). CDR3 bases: TGTGCCAGCCGCCTCCGGAACACCGGGGAGCTGTTTTTT. Its protein product is CASRLRNTGELFF. Full variable domain (rest looked up from reference TRBV5-4 and TRBJ2-2): ETGVTQSPTHLIKTRGQQVTLRCSSQSGHNTVSWYQQALGQGPQFIFQYYREEENGRGNFPPRFSGLQFPNYSSELNVNALELDDSALYLCASRLRNTGELFFGEGSRLTVL.

The chain couples TRBV2 to TRBJ2-7, with a weak D call TRBD1 (6 bases). The V and J ends lost 3 bases and 8 bases respectively, with 14 bases between them. This CDR3 has 13 residues. CDR1 and CDR2 (germline): SNHLY, FYNNEI. The CDR3 DNA reads as TGTGCCAGCAGTGACCGGACAGCCCTTCAGCAGTACTTC. It codes for CASSDRTALQQYF.

This clone is a singleton in its sample. The genes are TRBV19 and TRBJ1-1; D not resolved. The CDR3 totals 16 residues. V was clipped by 1 base and J by 2 bases, with 14 bases between them. CDR1 and CDR2 (germline): LNHDA, SQIVND (reference sequence). CDR3 coding DNA: TGTGCCAGTAGTATAGGTCGGGAAGGCAGCAACACTGAAGCTTTCTTT. This codes for CASSIGREGSNTEAFF.

The J gene is TRBJ2-5, the V gene TRBV24-1; TRBD2 matches 14 bases. V gave up 4 bases and J gave up 4 bases; unmatched junction bases: 4. In germline, CDR1 is KGHDR, CDR2 SFDVKD. The CDR3 runs to 16 residues. CDR3 nucleotides: TGTGCCACCAGTGAGGCGGGGACTAGCGGGAGAGAGACCCAGTACTTC. Translation: CATSEAGTSGRETQYF.

This sequence joins TRBV2 and TRBJ1-1; D ambiguous. The germline V and J ends were trimmed by 2 bases and 4 bases, with 5 bases remaining between them. The V gene's germline CDR1 is SNHLY and CDR2 FYNNEI. The CDR3 is made up of 12 amino acids. The CDR3 sequence is CASSESITEAFF. CDR3 sequence (DNA): TGTGCCAGCAGTGAAAGTATCACTGAAGCTTTCTTT.

DNA for the CDR3: TGTGCCAGTAGTATAAGTGAGTATAGCAATCAGCCCCAGCATTTT. Its protein product is CASSISEYSNQPQHF. The V call is TRBV19, the J call TRBJ1-5, with D uncertain. The V end lost 2 bases, the J end lost 0 bases, and 8 bases lay between the germline ends. The CDR3 runs 15 residues. The germline V gene has CDR1 LNHDA and CDR2 SQIVND (reference sequence).

On this clone itself: At one of its ends the junction is not consistent with the germline gene, which may arise from a read error. The chain has TRBV12-3 or TRBV12-4 and TRBJ2-7; TRBD1 matches 8 bases. The CDR3 covers 11 residues. CDR3 amino acids: CASSLGRTGNF. CDR3 coding DNA: TGTGCCAGCAGTTTAGGTCGGACAGGGAACTTC.

The V gene is TRBV18, the J gene TRBJ2-1; D call uncertain. Germline values: CDR1 KGHSH, CDR2 LQKENI. This CDR3 has 14 residues. The ends were cut back, 5 bases at V and 6 bases at J, with 14 bases in the middle. The CDR3: CASSYSTNSNEQFF. In DNA, the CDR3 is TGTGCCAGCTCATATTCAACTAACTCCAATGAGCAGTTCTTC.

The genes are TRBV7-2 and TRBJ1-2, with D perhaps matching TRBD1 (5 bases). Germline V CDR1 and CDR2: SGHTA, FQGNSA. The V gene lost 4 bases and the J gene lost 3 bases, with 12 bases spanning the gap. CDR3 size: 14 residues. The CDR3 coding sequence is TGTGCCAGCAGCTCCTACGGGACTCACTATGGCTACACCTTC. Amino acids: CASSSYGTHYGYTF.

This clone has only one observation. The chain employs TRBV7-9 and TRBJ2-1, with D tentatively TRBD1 (5 bases). The CDR3 length is 14 residues. With 3 bases removed from V and 7 bases from J, the gap between germline ends came to 13 bases. Germline V CDR1 and CDR2: SEHNR, FQNEAQ (reference sequence). The CDR3 here is CASSLGQGWNEQFF. The CDR3 DNA reads TGTGCCAGCAGCTTGGGGCAGGGTTGGAATGAGCAGTTCTTC.

In its sample, this clone was seen a few times. The CDR3: CASSSTGRQPQHF. CDR3 nucleotides: TGTGCCAGCAGTTCCACAGGGCGGCAGCCCCAGCATTTT. V gene TRBV6-2 or TRBV6-3 combines with J gene TRBJ1-5; weak D call: TRBD1 (6 bases). The ends were cut back, 4 bases at V and 7 bases at J, with 11 bases in the middle. The germline V gene has CDR1 MNHEY and CDR2 SVGEGT. The CDR3 spans 13 residues.

The chain joins TRBV6-5 to TRBJ1-4; no clear D gene. This CDR3 spans 15 amino acids. Germline lookup yields CDR1 MNHEY and CDR2 SVGAGI. The V end was cut by 6 bases, the J end by 2 bases, with 13 bases between. The CDR3 reads CASRWGGNTNEKLFF. The CDR3 DNA is TGTGCCAGCAGATGGGGTGGGAACACTAATGAAAAACTGTTTTTT.

The chain employs TRBV27 and TRBJ2-1; D unclear. V was clipped by 4 bases and J by 5 bases, with 3 bases between them. The germline gives CDR1 MNHEY, CDR2 SMNVEV (reference sequence). The CDR3 totals 11 residues. The CDR3 loop is CASSSHNEQFF. The CDR3, as DNA: TGTGCCAGCAGTTCCCACAATGAGCAGTTCTTC.

The chain joins TRBV18 to TRBJ1-3; D is ambiguous. V shed 5 bases and J shed 0 bases, with 17 bases lying between them. Germline V gene lookup returns CDR1 KGHSH and CDR2 LQKENI. The CDR3 totals 17 residues. The DNA of the CDR3 is TGTGCCAGCTCATCTACGACACGGAGTAGCTCTGGAAACACCATATATTTT. Protein: CASSSTTRSSSGNTIYF.

This chain links TRBV6-2 or TRBV6-3 with TRBJ1-6; D not resolved. Trimming took off 3 bases at V and 8 bases at J, with 11 bases between the two ends. Germline CDR1 reads MNHEY; CDR2 reads SVGEGT. The CDR3 length is 14 residues. CDR3 region: CASSYFVGDSPLHF. CDR3 bases: TGTGCCAGCAGTTATTTCGTGGGTGATTCACCCCTCCACTTT.

This clone was seen only once. This chain joins TRBV7-9 and TRBJ2-2, with 7 bases identical to TRBD1. The CDR3 length is 16 residues. With 0 bases clipped from V and 0 bases from J, the junction kept 1 base outside the gene matches. Germline V gene lookup returns CDR1 SEHNR and CDR2 FQNEAQ (reference sequence). The CDR3 region has the DNA TGTGCCAGCAGCTTAGCCAGGGGGACGAACACCGGGGAGCTGTTTTTT. This encodes CASSLARGTNTGELFF. Full variable domain (missing parts from reference TRBV7-9 and TRBJ2-2): DTGVSQNPRHKITKRGQNVTFRCDPISEHNRLYWYRQTLGQGPEFLTYFQNEAQLEKSRLLSDRFSAERPKGSFSTLEIQRTEQGDSAMYLCASSLARGTNTGELFFGEGSRLTVL.

The chain employs TRBV4-2 and TRBJ2-7, with TRBD2 matching 10 bases. The CDR3 spans 15 residues. The V gene end was trimmed by 3 bases and the J gene end by 4 bases; junction bases not matched to a gene: 6. Germline V CDR1 and CDR2: LGHNA, YNFKEQ. The CDR3 coding sequence is TGTGCCAGCAGCCAGGGGACTAGCGCATCTTACGAGCAGTACTTC. It yields the protein CASSQGTSASYEQYF.

V usage is TRBV30 and J usage is TRBJ2-3, with a weak D call TRBD2 (6 bases). V gave up 1 base and J gave up 2 bases, with 10 bases separating them. CDR3 length: 14 amino acids. The germline gives CDR1 GTSNPN, CDR2 SVGIG (reference sequence). The CDR3 region has the DNA TGTGCCTGGAGTGGACTAGGTGTCACAGATACGCAGTATTTT. Translation gives CAWSGLGVTDTQYF.

The V gene is TRBV5-1, the J gene TRBJ1-2; D is possibly TRBD1 (6 bases). CDR1 and CDR2 from the germline V gene are SGHRS and YFSETQ. The V end was cut by 0 bases, the J end by 4 bases, with 13 bases between. The CDR3 spans 15 residues. The CDR3 DNA reads as TGCGCCAGCAGCTTGGAGGGGGGACTGGGCTATGGCTACACCTTC. Encoded protein: CASSLEGGLGYGYTF.

Points on this clone: This same CDR3 is encoded by further DNA sequences in the sample. The chain is built from TRBV6-2 or TRBV6-3 and TRBJ2-7; D is unresolved. V dropped 0 bases and J dropped 3 bases, with 9 bases sitting between them. The V gene's germline CDR1 is MNHEY and CDR2 SVGEGT. The CDR3 is 14 residues long. The CDR3 bases are TGTGCCAGCAGTTACTCTCGAGAATACTACGAGCAGTACTTC. This encodes CASSYSREYYEQYF.

The chain links TRBV4-1 to TRBJ1-5; 8 bases map to TRBD1. Germline CDR1 is MGHRA and CDR2 is YSYEKL. V trimming: 0 bases; J trimming: 7 bases; junction bases outside the gene matches: 5. The CDR3 contains 15 residues. CDR3 in DNA: TGCGCCAGCAGCCAAGATCCAGGGGGCTGGCAGCCCCAGCATTTT. It specifies CASSQDPGGWQPQHF.

The rearrangement joins TRBV20-1 to TRBJ2-1, with D hard to call. Germline CDR1 reads DFQATT; CDR2 reads SNEGSKA (reference sequence). CDR3 length equals 10 residues. V was cut by 5 bases and J by 7 bases, with 6 bases left in between. In DNA, the CDR3 is TGCAGTGCTTATCGAAATGAGCAGTTCTTC. Its protein product is CSAYRNEQFF.

CDR3 sequence: CASSVATGNSYEQYF. DNA for the CDR3: TGTGCCAGCAGCGTGGCGACAGGGAATTCCTACGAGCAGTACTTC. The gene calls are TRBV9 and TRBJ2-7; 7 positions match TRBD1. Per germline, CDR1 SGDLS and CDR2 YYNGEE. The V and J ends lost 2 bases and 1 base, in that order; junction bases with no gene match: 6. This CDR3 is built from 15 residues. The full variable domain, its missing parts supplied by reference TRBV9 and TRBJ2-7, is DSGVTQTPKHLITATGQRVTLRCSPRSGDLSVYWYQQSLDQGLQFLIQYYNGEERAKGNILERFSAQQFPDLHSELNLSSLELGDSALYFCASSVATGNSYEQYFGPGTRLTVT.

The V and J genes are TRBV18 and TRBJ1-3; D is perhaps TRBD1 (5 bases). The CDR3 consists of 18 residues. V lost 4 bases, J lost 2 bases, and 21 bases lay in between. Germline CDR1 KGHSH, CDR2 LQKENI. CDR3: CASSLGAIQGGTGNTIYF. In nucleotides, the CDR3 is TGTGCCAGCTCACTCGGGGCCATCCAGGGAGGAACTGGAAACACCATATATTTT.